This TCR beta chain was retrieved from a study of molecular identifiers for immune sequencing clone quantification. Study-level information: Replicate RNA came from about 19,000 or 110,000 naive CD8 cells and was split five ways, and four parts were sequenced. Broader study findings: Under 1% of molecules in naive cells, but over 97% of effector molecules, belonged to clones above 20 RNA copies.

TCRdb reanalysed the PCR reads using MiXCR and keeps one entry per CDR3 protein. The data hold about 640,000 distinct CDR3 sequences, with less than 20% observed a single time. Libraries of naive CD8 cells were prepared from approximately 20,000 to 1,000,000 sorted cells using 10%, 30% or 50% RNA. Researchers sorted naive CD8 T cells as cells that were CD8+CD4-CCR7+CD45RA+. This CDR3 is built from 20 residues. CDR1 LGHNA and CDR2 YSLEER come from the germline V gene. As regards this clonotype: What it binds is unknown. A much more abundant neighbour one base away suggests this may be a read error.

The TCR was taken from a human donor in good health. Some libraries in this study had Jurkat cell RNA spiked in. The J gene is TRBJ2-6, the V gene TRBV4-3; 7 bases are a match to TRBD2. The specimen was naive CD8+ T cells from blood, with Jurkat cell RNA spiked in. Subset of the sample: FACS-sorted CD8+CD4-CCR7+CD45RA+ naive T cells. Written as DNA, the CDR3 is TGCGCCGGCAGCCACCCAAAGGGAGGGTCCGAAACCTCTGGGGCCAACGTCCTGACTTTC. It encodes CAGSHPKGGSETSGANVLTF.